This entry describes one T cell receptor (beta chain). What antigen it recognizes has not been identified. Base qualities are missing; no much larger clone stands one base away. CDR1 and CDR2, per the germline V gene, are MGHRA and YSYEKL. A distance of 14 bases separates the germline ends of V and J, which lose 4 bases and 0 bases respectively. The CDR3 contains 16 residues, cysteine and phenylalanine counted. Kept here is only the CDR3 DNA, which spans 48 bases and is read in frame from base 1. The entry originates in a study of human T cells and chemical hapten exposure (TCRdb year 2021). Study-level background: For sensitization, 2% DPC in acetone was applied to a 2 cm by 2 cm area of upper inner arm skin. About 28 alopecia patients gave blood for TCR sequencing at one to four time points (pre-sensitization, 2, 6 and 24 weeks). Patch testing was done on the upper back using Finn chambers containing 0.01% DPC, and results were scored after 6 days according to International Contact Dermatitis Research Group standards. Throughout the study period of about 25 weeks, patients also received therapeutic DPC doses to the scalp every week. In alopecia patients, the study followed how the peripheral blood TCR repertoire changed in vivo over primary and secondary sensitization to diphenylcyclopropenone (DPC), a hapten. Libraries were pooled for sequencing, and variation in per-sample TCR yields was attributed mainly to small differences in library volumes within the pool. Patient blood was sampled pre-sensitization (week 0) and at 2, 6 and about 24 weeks after DPC sensitization. Most of the patients in the cohort were female, and the cohort covered alopecia areata with under or over 50% scalp involvement, alopecia totalis and alopecia universalis.

Study-level results and caveats: Patch test score was positively correlated with the number of PT1 expanded TCRs, with significance at thresholds 8, 16 and 32 but not at 4. Because all patients had alopecia, a presumed autoimmune disease, the immune response of the patients might differ from that of healthy individuals. DPC sensitization did not change how many TCRs were above 1 in 1000 frequency, and no evidence was found of alterations in global repertoire structure. Expanded TCRs formed significantly more large CDR3 similarity clusters than pre-sensitization or healthy control sets, consistent with antigen-driven responses. Repeated subsampling changed both the strength of the expansion versus patch-test correlation and the threshold at which the correlation became significant.

The library was prepared using RACE. TCRdb names NextSeq 500 as the instrument used. Library preparation attached unique molecular identifiers to individual cDNA molecules for quantitative, reproducible TCR counting. Both TCR alpha and TCR beta chains were sequenced from each blood RNA sample. On the study's bioinformatics: A median of approximately 100,000 TCRs per sample was observed, with a range of about 23,224 to 700,000. The Decombinator software suite was used to annotate V, J and CDR3 in the TCR reads. For PS versus PT1 abundance plots, all samples were subsampled to the same number of TCRs (28,000). TCRs were defined as expanded if absent before sensitization and observed at least eight times at the 2-week time point. Through fastp at Q25 and MiXCR, TCRdb rebuilt clones from the public reads, retaining in-frame beta chains. Rows are unified per CDR3 protein, each entry keeping the most common DNA and genes. The V and J calls here are based on TCRdb, not the publication. This sample holds 180,000 or so distinct CDR3 sequences; 30% were observed only once. The ten largest clones represent less than 3.5% of the sample.

The sample's time point label, in plain terms: pre-sensitization, week 0. Reading the label with the study, this specimen's treatment or condition is: therapeutic diphenylcyclopropenone sensitization with weekly scalp DPC. At each patch-test visit, blood was drawn before the patch test was applied. Patients were eligible if aged 18 to 70, diagnosed with alopecia and judged suitable for DPC therapy, and pregnant patients were excluded. Total RNA was extracted from unfractionated whole blood collected in Tempus Blood RNA tubes. The TCR comes from a woman in her 30s with alopecia areata. Some clones in this sample may be carry-over from other donors' samples. The rearranged segments are TRBV4-1 and TRBJ2-3, with the D gene too uncertain to name. The material sequenced was whole blood, taken in connection with sensitization to the hapten diphenylcyclopropenone (DPC). The CDR3 is CASSPLVGSSTDTQYF. The nucleotide sequence is TGCGCCAGCAGCCCCCTTGTGGGATCTAGCACAGATACGCAGTATTTT.